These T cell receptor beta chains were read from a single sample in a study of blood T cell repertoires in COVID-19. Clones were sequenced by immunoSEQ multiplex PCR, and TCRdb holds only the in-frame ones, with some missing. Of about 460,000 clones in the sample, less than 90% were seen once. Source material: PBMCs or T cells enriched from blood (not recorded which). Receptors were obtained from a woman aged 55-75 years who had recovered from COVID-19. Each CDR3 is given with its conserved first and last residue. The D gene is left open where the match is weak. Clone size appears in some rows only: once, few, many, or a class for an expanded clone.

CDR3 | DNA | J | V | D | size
CASSFRGSYNSPLHF | TGTGCCAGCAGTTTCAGAGGATCCTATAATTCACCCCTCCACTTT | TRBJ1-6 | TRBV28 | - | -
CASSLTGPGYTF | TGTGCCAGCAGTCTGACAGGGCCCGGCTACACCTTC | TRBJ1-2 | TRBV12-3/TRBV12-4 | TRBD1 | -
CASSQGPQYNEQFF | TGTGCCAGCAGCCAAGGTCCACAGTACAATGAGCAGTTCTTC | TRBJ2-1 | TRBV3-1/TRBV3-2 | - | -
CASSLRGSEETQYF | TGTGCCAGCAGCTTACGGGGGAGTGAAGAGACCCAGTACTTC | TRBJ2-5 | TRBV7-8 | - | -
CASSPSGVSNQPQHF | TGCGCCAGCAGCCCGTCAGGGGTGAGCAATCAGCCCCAGCATTTT | TRBJ1-5 | TRBV5-1 | - | -
CASSNIGTGVLDEQYF | TGTGCCAGCAGCAATATAGGGACAGGGGTTCTAGACGAGCAGTACTTC | TRBJ2-7 | TRBV9 | TRBD1 | -
CASSLSVFGAGQPQHF | TGTGCCAGCAGCTTAAGTGTGTTTGGGGCAGGTCAGCCCCAGCATTTT | TRBJ1-5 | TRBV7-2 | - | -
CASSLAAGPNYGYTF | TGCGCCAGCAGCTTGGCCGCGGGGCCTAACTATGGCTACACCTTC | TRBJ1-2 | TRBV5-1 | - | few
CASRQGSGANVLTF | TGTGCCAGCCGACAGGGCTCTGGGGCCAACGTCCTGACTTTC | TRBJ2-6 | TRBV18 | TRBD1 | -
CASRVRTRPYEQYF | TGTGCCAGCAGGGTAAGGACTAGACCATACGAGCAGTACTTC | TRBJ2-7 | TRBV11-3 | TRBD2 | -
CASSLPLSGTGGYGYTF | TGTGCCAGTAGTCTTCCACTATCCGGGACAGGGGGCTATGGCTACACCTTC | TRBJ1-2 | TRBV19 | TRBD1 | -
CASSLGTSGITDTQYF | TGTGCCAGCAGTTTAGGGACTAGCGGGATCACAGATACGCAGTATTTT | TRBJ2-3 | TRBV28 | TRBD2 | once
CAGASGGLTDTQYF | TGTGCCGGGGCTAGCGGGGGGCTCACAGATACGCAGTATTTT | TRBJ2-3 | TRBV7-9 | TRBD2 | -
CASSLYTRAPGANVLTF | TGTGCCAGCAGTTTATATACGAGGGCCCCTGGGGCCAACGTCCTGACTTTC | TRBJ2-6 | TRBV27 | - | -
CASSLVGASGANVLTF | TGCGCCAGCAGCTTGGTGGGGGCCTCTGGGGCCAACGTCCTGACTTTC | TRBJ2-6 | TRBV5-1 | - | -
CASSVGGSPNQPQHF | TGTGCCAGCAGCGTAGGAGGCAGTCCAAATCAGCCCCAGCATTTT | TRBJ1-5 | TRBV9 | - | -
CSVPTALYGYTF | TGCAGCGTTCCCACAGCCCTCTATGGCTACACCTTC | TRBJ1-2 | TRBV29-1 | - | -
CASTGTGAGELFF | TGCGCCAGCACGGGTACAGGGGCCGGGGAGCTGTTTTTT | TRBJ2-2 | TRBV10-2 | TRBD1 | -
CASSQVGRRFNDYGYTF | TGCGCCAGCAGCCAAGTAGGGAGAAGGTTTAATGACTATGGCTACACCTTC | TRBJ1-2 | TRBV4-1 | - | -
CASTSPANTGELFF | TGCGCCAGCACGAGCCCCGCGAACACCGGGGAGCTGTTTTTT | TRBJ2-2 | TRBV5-1 | - | -
CASSLMGHEQFF | TGTGCCAGCAGCTTAATGGGCCATGAGCAGTTCTTC | TRBJ2-1 | TRBV11-2 | - | -
CASKQGGNQPQHF | TGTGCCAGCAAACAGGGGGGGAATCAGCCCCAGCATTTT | TRBJ1-5 | TRBV6-5 | TRBD1 | -
CASSQDPSGGWETQYF | TGCGCCAGCAGCCAAGATCCTAGCGGGGGATGGGAGACCCAGTACTTC | TRBJ2-5 | TRBV4-1 | TRBD2 | -
CASSPDRGANQPQHF | TGCGCCAGCAGCCCGGACAGGGGGGCCAATCAGCCCCAGCATTTT | TRBJ1-5 | TRBV5-1 | TRBD1 | few
CASSLLGGTEAFF | TGCGCCAGCAGCTTGTTAGGGGGAACTGAAGCTTTCTTT | TRBJ1-1 | TRBV5-1 | - | -
CAISEGLTGSAAFF | TGTGCCATCAGTGAGGGACTCACAGGGTCGGCAGCTTTCTTT | TRBJ1-1 | TRBV10-3 | - | -
CASSLTGGYGYTF | TGTGCCAGCAGTTTGACAGGGGGGTATGGCTACACCTTC | TRBJ1-2 | TRBV12-3/TRBV12-4 | TRBD1 | -